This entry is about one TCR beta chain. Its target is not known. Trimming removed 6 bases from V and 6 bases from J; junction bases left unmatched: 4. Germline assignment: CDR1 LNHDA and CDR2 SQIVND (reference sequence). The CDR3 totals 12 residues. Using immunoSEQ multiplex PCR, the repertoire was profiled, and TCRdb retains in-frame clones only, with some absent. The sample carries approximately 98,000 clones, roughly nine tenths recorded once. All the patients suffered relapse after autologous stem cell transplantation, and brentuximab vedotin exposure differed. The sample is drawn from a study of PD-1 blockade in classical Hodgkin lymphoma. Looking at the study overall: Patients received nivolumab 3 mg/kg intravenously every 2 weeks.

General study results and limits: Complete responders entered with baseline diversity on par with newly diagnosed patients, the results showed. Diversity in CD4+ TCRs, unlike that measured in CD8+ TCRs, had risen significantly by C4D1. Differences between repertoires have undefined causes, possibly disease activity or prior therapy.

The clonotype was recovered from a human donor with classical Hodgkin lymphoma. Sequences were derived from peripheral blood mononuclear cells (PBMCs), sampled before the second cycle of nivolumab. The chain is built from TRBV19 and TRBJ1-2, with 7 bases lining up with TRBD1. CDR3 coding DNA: TGTGCCAGTAGCGTGGGACAGCATGGCTACACCTTC. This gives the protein CASSVGQHGYTF.